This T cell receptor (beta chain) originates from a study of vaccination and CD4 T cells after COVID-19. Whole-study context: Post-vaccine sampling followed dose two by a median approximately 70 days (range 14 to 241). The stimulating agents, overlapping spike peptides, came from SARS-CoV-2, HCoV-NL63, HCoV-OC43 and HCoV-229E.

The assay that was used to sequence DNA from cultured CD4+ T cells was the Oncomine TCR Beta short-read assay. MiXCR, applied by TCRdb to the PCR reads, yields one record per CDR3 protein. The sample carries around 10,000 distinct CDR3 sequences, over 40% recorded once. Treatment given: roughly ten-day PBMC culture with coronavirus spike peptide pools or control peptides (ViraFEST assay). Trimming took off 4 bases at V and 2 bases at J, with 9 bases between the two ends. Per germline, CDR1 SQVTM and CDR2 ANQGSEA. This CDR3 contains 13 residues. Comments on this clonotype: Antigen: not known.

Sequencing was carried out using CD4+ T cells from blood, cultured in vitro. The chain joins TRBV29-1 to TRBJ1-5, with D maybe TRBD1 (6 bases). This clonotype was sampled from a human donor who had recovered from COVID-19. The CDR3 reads CSVGGGGNQPQHF. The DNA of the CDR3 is TGCAGCGTTGGAGGGGGAGGCAATCAGCCCCAGCATTTT.